The 21 T cell receptor beta chains given below trace back to one sample, sequenced in a study of OX40 agonist ivuxolimab in advanced cancers. Data came from immunoSEQ multiplex PCR; TCRdb stores just in-frame clones and leaves some out. The sample has about 38,000 clones; 70% to 85% are singletons. Sequencing used CD4+ or CD8+ T cells sorted from blood, obtained in a trial of the OX40 agonist ivuxolimab. The receptor source for this set is an adult with an advanced solid tumor such as melanoma, head and neck, liver or kidney cancer.

This rearrangement joins TRBV6-5 to TRBJ2-7, with 8 positions matching TRBD2. The CDR3 is made up of 13 amino acids. The ends lost 10 bases at V and 6 bases at J; junction bases unmatched: 11. Germline lookup yields CDR1 MNHEY and CDR2 SVGAGI. The CDR3 sequence is CATGPGTRSEQYF. The CDR3 DNA is TGTGCCACCGGACCAGGGACTAGAAGCGAGCAGTACTTC.

The rearrangement links TRBV19 to TRBJ1-1, with D uncertain. The CDR3 consists of 15 residues. CDR1 and CDR2 (germline): LNHDA, SQIVND (reference sequence). Trimming shortened V by 5 bases and J by 6 bases, and 19 bases separated the two germline ends. The CDR3 coding sequence is TGTGCCAGTAGTCAAAATATAGACCGCGTAGCTGAAGCTTTCTTT. Translation: CASSQNIDRVAEAFF.

This clone was counted only a few times. V is TRBV11-2 and J is TRBJ1-1; D unclear. V lost 6 bases to trimming and J lost 4 bases, with 12 bases between them. Germline values: CDR1 SGHAT, CDR2 FQNNGV. CDR3 length equals 13 residues. CDR3 in amino acids: CASSIEGTTEAFF. The CDR3 DNA is TGTGCCAGCAGTATAGAGGGAACCACTGAAGCTTTCTTT.

The chain joins TRBV5-4 to TRBJ2-5, with D perhaps matching TRBD1 or TRBD2 (5 bases each). The V and J ends lost 3 bases and 6 bases respectively, with 12 bases between them. CDR3 length: 13 amino acids. The germline V gene has CDR1 SGHNT and CDR2 YYREEE (reference sequence). Here the CDR3 reads CASSSDKRQTQYF. The DNA of the CDR3 is TGTGCCAGCAGCTCGGACAAGCGGCAGACCCAGTACTTC.

The V call is TRBV7-2, the J call TRBJ2-7; D unclear. V was shortened by 5 bases and J by 2 bases, with 13 bases between the two germline ends. CDR1 is SGHTA and CDR2 is FQGNSA in the germline V gene. This CDR3 is built from 14 residues. The CDR3 protein is CASSLRVAPYEQYF. The CDR3 nucleotides read TGTGCCAGCAGCCTCCGAGTAGCCCCCTACGAGCAGTACTTC.

The chain carries TRBV30 and TRBJ1-1; D ambiguous. The germline gives CDR1 GTSNPN, CDR2 SVGIG (reference sequence). The CDR3 is 12 residues long. Trimming left V 4 bases short and J 2 bases short, with 8 bases between. Written as DNA, the CDR3 is TGTGCCTGGAACTCTGATAACACTGAAGCTTTCTTT. Residues: CAWNSDNTEAFF. Based on the CDR3 plus reference TRBV30 and TRBJ1-1, the full variable domain is SQTIHQWPATLVQPVGSPLSLECTVEGTSNPNLYWYRQAAGRGLQLLFYSVGIGQISSEVPQNLSASRPQDRQFILSSKKLLLSDSGFYLCAWNSDNTEAFFGQGTRLTVV.

This chain joins TRBV5-8 and TRBJ1-1, with no clear D. CDR3 length: 13 residues. In germline, CDR1 is SGHTS, CDR2 YDEGEE. Trimming took 4 bases from V and 1 from J, leaving 8 bases between them. In DNA, the CDR3 is TGTGCCAGCAGCACCCTGGAGAACACTGAAGCTTTCTTT. This codes for CASSTLENTEAFF. Filled out from reference TRBV5-8 and TRBJ1-1, the complete variable domain reads EAGVTQSPTHLIKTRGQQATLRCSPISGHTSVYWYQQALGLGLQFLLWYDEGEERNRGNFPPRFSGRQFPNYSSELNVNALELEDSALYLCASSTLENTEAFFGQGTRLTVV.

J is TRBJ2-3 and V is TRBV5-1; 9 positions agree with TRBD2. CDR3 length equals 16 residues. Looked up from germline, CDR1 is SGHRS and CDR2 is YFSETQ. V shed 4 bases, J shed 4 bases, and the junction held 10 bases outside the gene matches. The CDR3 region has the DNA TGCGCCAGCAGCCCAGGGACTAGCAGTGGAGCAGATACGCAGTATTTT. Translating gives CASSPGTSSGADTQYF.

The chain combines TRBV19 with TRBJ1-6; 7 bases line up with TRBD1. V lost 9 bases to trimming and J lost 8 bases; unmatched junction nucleotides: 10. In germline, CDR1 is LNHDA, CDR2 SQIVND (reference sequence). The CDR3 covers 14 residues. The CDR3 spells CASQFGQVHSPLHF. The CDR3 DNA is TGTGCCAGCCAATTTGGACAGGTCCATTCACCCCTCCACTTT.

CDR3 amino acids: CASSVDSNAKAFF. CDR3 nucleotide sequence: TGTGCCAGCAGCGTAGACTCAAACGCGAAGGCTTTCTTT. V usage is TRBV9 and J usage is TRBJ1-1; D unresolved. This CDR3 spans 13 amino acids. The germline V gene has CDR1 SGDLS and CDR2 YYNGEE. Trimming stripped 0 bases from V and 11 bases from J, with 14 bases between.

The chain joins TRBV7-2 to TRBJ2-1; 8 positions match TRBD2. This CDR3 comprises 14 residues. Germline loops: CDR1 SGHTA, CDR2 FQGNSA. V lost 5 bases to trimming and J lost 6 bases; unmatched junction nucleotides: 6. The CDR3 here is CASSPPSGFNEQFF. The DNA of the CDR3 is TGTGCCAGCAGCCCCCCTAGCGGGTTCAATGAGCAGTTCTTC.

V is TRBV29-1 and J is TRBJ2-1, with D maybe TRBD2 (6 bases). The CDR3 is 10 amino acids. The germline gives CDR1 SQVTM, CDR2 ANQGSEA. V lost 7 bases, J lost 13 bases, and 14 bases lay in between. For the CDR3, the DNA is TGCAGCGGTGATTCCGGGACTCAGTTCTTC. This encodes CSGDSGTQFF.

The gene calls are TRBV7-9 and TRBJ2-5; D remains ambiguous. The V end lost 0 bases, the J end lost 6 bases, and 11 bases lay between the germline ends. The germline gives CDR1 SEHNR, CDR2 FQNEAQ (reference sequence). The CDR3 length is 14 residues. The CDR3 bases are TGTGCCAGCAGCTTAGCCGCCAGTTCGAAGACCCAGTACTTC. Translated: CASSLAASSKTQYF. Full variable domain (rest looked up from reference TRBV7-9 and TRBJ2-5): DTGVSQNPRHKITKRGQNVTFRCDPISEHNRLYWYRQTLGQGPEFLTYFQNEAQLEKSRLLSDRFSAERPKGSFSTLEIQRTEQGDSAMYLCASSLAASSKTQYFGPGTRLLVL.

V is TRBV27 and J is TRBJ1-2; D not certain. V was clipped by 5 bases and J by 4 bases, with 17 bases between them. This CDR3 contains 15 residues. Germline assignment: CDR1 MNHEY and CDR2 SMNVEV (reference sequence). The CDR3 region is CASSLTSGLSYGYTF. The CDR3, as DNA: TGTGCCAGCAGTCTCACCTCCGGGCTGAGCTATGGCTACACCTTC.

The V call is TRBV9, the J call TRBJ2-7; D is perhaps TRBD1 (5 bases). Trimming removed 3 bases at V and 0 bases at J, with 10 bases between. The germline gives CDR1 SGDLS, CDR2 YYNGEE. This CDR3 contains 14 residues. In DNA form, the CDR3 reads TGTGCCAGCAGCGGCACAGGTAGCTCCTACGAGCAGTACTTC. Translation: CASSGTGSSYEQYF.

This chain uses TRBV19 with TRBJ1-1; D perhaps matches TRBD1 (6 bases). The V gene lost 3 bases and the J gene lost 9 bases, with 17 bases spanning the gap. Per the germline V gene, CDR1 is LNHDA and CDR2 is SQIVND (reference sequence). CDR3 length: 14 amino acids. For the CDR3, the DNA is TGTGCCAGTAGTATTACAGGGATGGGGGCAAAAGCTTTCTTT. Its translation: CASSITGMGAKAFF.

The chain uses TRBV11-2 and TRBJ2-5; perhaps D is TRBD1 or TRBD2 (5 bases each). This CDR3 contains 17 residues. V shed 5 bases and J shed 3 bases, with 22 bases lying between them. Germline V gives CDR1 SGHAT, CDR2 FQNNGV. The CDR3 bases are TGTGCCAGCAGCGCAACCCACTGGGACGGCCTAAAAGAGACCCAGTACTTC. This codes for CASSATHWDGLKETQYF.

The CDR3 sequence is CASKVRNTEAFF. CDR3 nucleotide sequence: TGTGCCAGCAAGGTCAGGAACACTGAAGCTTTCTTT. The V and J genes are TRBV2 and TRBJ1-1; no clear D gene. The V and J ends lost 7 bases and 1 base respectively, with 7 bases between them. The germline V gene has CDR1 SNHLY and CDR2 FYNNEI. The CDR3 covers 12 residues.

The gene calls are TRBV29-1 and TRBJ2-5; 9 bases are shared with TRBD1. There are 18 residues in the CDR3. The junction had 12 bases not matched to a gene; V was cut back by 1 base and J by 0 bases. Germline V CDR1 and CDR2: SQVTM, ANQGSEA. CDR3 residues: CSVEASGTGTRYQETQYF. CDR3 sequence (DNA): TGCAGCGTTGAAGCTTCCGGGACAGGGACCAGGTACCAAGAGACCCAGTACTTC.

This chain connects TRBV7-9 to TRBJ2-6; no definite D call. Germline V gene lookup returns CDR1 SEHNR and CDR2 FQNEAQ (reference sequence). The V end lost 5 bases, the J end lost 2 bases, and 7 bases lay between the germline ends. This CDR3 comprises 14 residues. The CDR3 DNA is TGTGCCAGCAGCACCAGGACTGGGGCCAACGTCCTGACTTTC. The encoded protein is CASSTRTGANVLTF.

The count of this clone is one. The rearrangement uses TRBV4-1 and TRBJ2-7; 7 nucleotides line up with TRBD1. With 1 base clipped from V and 4 bases from J, the junction kept 7 bases outside the gene matches. The germline gives CDR1 MGHRA, CDR2 YSYEKL. The CDR3 has 15 residues. CDR3 DNA: TGCGCCAGCAGCCAAGTAATTACAGGGGAATACGAGCAGTACTTC. Protein product: CASSQVITGEYEQYF.